The T cell receptor (beta chain) described here comes from a study of blood T cell repertoires in COVID-19. Those who participated ranged in age from roughly 18 to 100 years and resided in approximately 23 US areas. Participants were placed into cohorts based on the clinical history they reported. Method: immunoSEQ multiplex PCR; TCRdb's copy keeps in-frame clones and lacks some. The data hold about 300,000 clones, with roughly 89% observed a single time. The sample was PBMCs or T cells enriched from blood (not recorded which). The receptor's source is a woman aged 50 to 65 who had been exposed to COVID-19.

Here the CDR3 reads CASSISGQGSNEKLFF. DNA of the CDR3: TGCGCCAGCAGCATATCTGGACAGGGATCTAATGAAAAACTGTTTTTT. This chain connects TRBV5-1 to TRBJ1-4, with 8 bases fitting TRBD1. The germline CDR1 and CDR2 sequences are SGHRS and YFSETQ. With 4 bases clipped from V and 3 bases from J, the junction kept 8 bases outside the gene matches. This CDR3 contains 16 residues.